These T cell receptor beta chains were read from a single sample in a study of cytomegalovirus exposure and HLA in healthy donors. Profiling relied on immunoSEQ multiplex PCR, and the TCRdb table lists in-frame clones only, not all of them. In the table there are 130,000 to 150,000 clones, 55% to 85% of which are singletons. The sample consisted of PBMCs. Every receptor here comes from a man aged 35-49 years in good health and CMV-seronegative. Each CDR3 is given with its conserved first and last residue. The D gene is left open where the match is weak.

D gene	V gene	J gene	CDR3 DNA	CDR3 protein
NA	TRBV15	TRBJ2-7	TGTGCCACCAGCGTTGGGGGGTTAGGAACCTACGAGCAGTACTTC	CATSVGGLGTYEQYF
TRBD2	TRBV7-9	TRBJ2-1	TGTGCCAGCAGACCGCCCCCACTAGCGGATAATTACAATGAGCAGTTCTTC	CASRPPPLADNYNEQFF
TRBD1	TRBV27	TRBJ1-3	TGTGCCAGCAGTCGACAGGGGGCGGGGGGAAACACCATATATTTT	CASSRQGAGGNTIYF
NA	TRBV5-1	TRBJ2-3	TGCGCCAGCAGCTTGGGAGCGGGCAGCACAGATACGCAGTATTTT	CASSLGAGSTDTQYF
NA	TRBV5-1	TRBJ2-1	TGCGCCAGCAGCCCGGATGTTCTGTCTAGCTCCTACAATGAGCAGTTCTTC	CASSPDVLSSSYNEQFF
TRBD1	TRBV28	TRBJ2-1	TGTGCCAGCAGTCCTAACCCTGACAGGGGGACTGAGCAGTTCTTC	CASSPNPDRGTEQFF
NA	TRBV5-6	TRBJ1-3	TGTGCCAGCAGTTACGGCTGGGGCAACTCTGGAAACACCATATATTTT	CASSYGWGNSGNTIYF
NA	TRBV5-1	TRBJ2-5	TGCGCCAGCAGCTTGAGCCAGGTCGGCGAGACCCAGTACTTC	CASSLSQVGETQYF
NA	TRBV2	TRBJ2-3	TGTGCCAGCAGTGAATTGAGGACAGATACGCAGTATTTT	CASSELRTDTQYF
TRBD1	TRBV7-9	TRBJ2-7	TGTGCCAGCAGCCCTCCTATCAGGGACAGCTCCTACGAGCAGTACTTC	CASSPPIRDSSYEQYF
NA	TRBV7-9	TRBJ2-2	TGTGCCAGCAGCTCGACGCCCGCGGCGAGCACCGGGGAGCTGTTTTTT	CASSSTPAASTGELFF
NA	TRBV30	TRBJ2-7	TGTGCCTGGAGTGTAGAATCATCCGGGGACGAGCAGTACTTC	CAWSVESSGDEQYF
NA	TRBV5-1	TRBJ1-1	TGCGCCAGCAGCTTGGCCAGGGAGGGAACTGAAGCTTTCTTT	CASSLAREGTEAFF
NA	TRBV29-1	TRBJ2-7	TGCAGCGTTGGAGGGGGACGGACGAGGACAGAGCAGTACTTC	CSVGGGRTRTEQYF